This is a list of T cell receptor beta chains from one sample in a study of cytomegalovirus exposure and HLA in healthy donors. Assay used: immunoSEQ multiplex PCR; TCRdb lists only in-frame clones, some missing. The sample consists of about 200,000 clones, nearly 80% of them appearing once. The specimen sequenced was PBMCs. The source is a male donor in good health and CMV-seronegative. The conserved cysteine and the conserved F or W are not part of the CDR3 here. Some rows mark clone size as missing; the rest say once, few, many or name a class of expanded clone.

V gene	CDR3 length	clone size	J gene	CDR3 protein
TRBV9	13	-	TRBJ2-2	ASSPRVEEVGELF
TRBV19	12	-	TRBJ2-7	ASMGRDRSYEQY
TRBV13	13	-	TRBJ1-4	ASSLGSATNEKLF
TRBV5-1	13	few	TRBJ2-7	ASGDPGQGASEQY
TRBV11-2	13	-	TRBJ1-1	ASSIPTLKGTEAF
TRBV6-6	12	few	TRBJ1-2	ASRHRVADYGYT
TRBV4-3	11	-	TRBJ1-1	ASSPTEGASAF
TRBV7-8	11	-	TRBJ2-7	ASSLELSYEQY
TRBV2	12	-	TRBJ2-7	ASSVGQVTHEQY
TRBV4-3	14	once	TRBJ2-3	ASSQDRTSGRDTQY
TRBV27	13	-	TRBJ1-1	ASSLFGGVNTEAF
TRBV7-2	14	-	TRBJ2-3	ASSKGTSGRADTQY
TRBV28	13	-	TRBJ1-1	ASRAGGDGYTEAF
TRBV6-1	13	few	TRBJ1-4	ASSEVLGGNKKLF
TRBV27	13	-	TRBJ1-5	ASRAGQGHNQPQH
TRBV25-1	12	-	TRBJ2-1	ASNSGTDYNEQF
TRBV19	12	-	TRBJ2-7	ASSIVQGAYEQY
TRBV18	14	-	TRBJ1-3	ASSPGQAHSGNTIY
TRBV7-2	13	-	TRBJ2-1	ASSRRLGGGDEQF
TRBV4-2	14	once	TRBJ2-7	ASSQETSGGSCEQY
TRBV15	13	once	TRBJ1-1	ATSRGSGTGTEAF
TRBV28	14	-	TRBJ1-5	ASSSHRGTSNQPQH
TRBV18	13	-	TRBJ1-4	ASSSGQGLFEKLF
TRBV7-3	13	-	TRBJ2-1	ASSSGLAGWNEQF
TRBV11-3	11	-	TRBJ2-7	ASSPSGGYEQY
TRBV6-1	8	once	TRBJ2-7	ASGGGEQY
TRBV11-1	10	-	TRBJ1-1	ASSLGRSEAF
TRBV9	14	-	TRBJ2-1	ASSVAESGGGGEQF
TRBV6-5	12	-	TRBJ1-1	ASSRTPRNGEAF
TRBV5-1	12	few	TRBJ1-4	ASSLTGANEKLF
TRBV9	15	-	TRBJ2-5	ASSVGLAGGEGETQY
TRBV5-1	13	few	TRBJ2-5	ASSLQQIYQETQY
TRBV7-2	14	-	TRBJ1-5	ASSNFQVTRNQPQH
TRBV7-8	14	-	TRBJ1-5	ASSLWGGFSNQPQH
TRBV4-3	14	-	TRBJ1-6	ASSQQQGLMNSPLH
TRBV10-3	12	-	TRBJ2-3	AISEAPPAETQY
TRBV7-2	14	-	TRBJ2-1	ASSFNRGTAYNEQF
TRBV5-1	11	-	TRBJ1-2	ASSIEGQGGYT
TRBV9	13	-	TRBJ2-7	ASSPRTGISYEQY
TRBV7-9	12	-	TRBJ2-1	ASSLLPSSGEQF
TRBV5-4	16	-	TRBJ2-1	ASSLDRAGETTYNEQF
TRBV5-4	11	-	TRBJ1-5	ASSAGGNQPQH
TRBV5-1	15	-	TRBJ1-2	ASSPGTGGAGGYGYT
TRBV7-9	10	-	TRBJ2-7	ASSFPQTEQY
TRBV28	13	-	TRBJ2-7	ASSLGGTGAYEQY
TRBV28	13	-	TRBJ2-7	ASRFPGLADYEQY
TRBV28	12	-	TRBJ1-5	ASSFPGSNQPQH
TRBV19	10	-	TRBJ2-5	ASREKTGTQY
TRBV2	13	-	TRBJ2-3	ASRRGLQSTDTQY
TRBV7-9	14	-	TRBJ2-1	SSSLAGTSSYNEQF
TRBV4-3	12	-	TRBJ2-7	ASSQVRDSYEQY
TRBV28	14	-	TRBJ2-1	ASSLGTSGSGDEQF
TRBV27	10	few	TRBJ1-4	ASHGIGGSLF
TRBV15	14	-	TRBJ2-7	ATSRGGRRGDYEQY
TRBV28	11	few	TRBJ1-1	ASSPGGRTEAF
TRBV4-2	13	-	TRBJ2-7	ASNGAGTSRDEQY
TRBV29-1	12	-	TRBJ1-2	SVETGTGSYGYT
TRBV5-5	12	-	TRBJ2-7	ASSPRQGYHEQY